Listed here is a single T cell receptor (beta chain). This entry comes from a study of blood T cells in healthy people across ages. V shed 4 bases and J 2 bases; nucleotides not matched to a gene: 9. From germline, CDR1 is LNHNV and CDR2 YYDKDF (reference sequence). This CDR3 is built from 16 residues. The second PCR ran roughly 7 to 12 cycles with a sample-barcoded 5' primer and J-beta primers. Each CDR3 protein is one row after TCRdb ran MiXCR on the 5' RACE reads. The sample lists 750,000 to 1,000,000 distinct CDR3 sequences, approximately 32% seen once, with approximately 10% in the top ten. The same data also contributed to another study, on T cells of mothers and their children. That source reports: cDNA was synthesized from all extracted RNA at about 1.6 ug per reaction. Each child gave 2.5 million to 3.5 million TCR beta CDR3 reads (each mother, over 8 million).

This rearrangement joins TRBV15 to TRBJ2-3; 7 bases align to TRBD1. This TCR derives from a woman between 40 and 55 years old in good health. Material for sequencing was blood. The CDR3 sequence: CATSTTRQGNTDTQYF. The DNA for the CDR3 is TGTGCCACCAGCACGACTCGACAGGGAAACACAGATACGCAGTATTTT. The variable domain in full, completed from reference TRBV15 and TRBJ2-3, reads DAMVIQNPRYQVTQFGKPVTLSCSQTLNHNVMYWYQQKSSQAPKLLFHYYDKDFNNEADTPDNFQSRRPNTSFCFLDIRSPGLGDTAMYLCATSTTRQGNTDTQYFGPGTRLTVL.